A single T cell receptor (beta chain) is shown here with its context. Its antigen is as yet unknown. This entry is derived from a study of cytomegalovirus exposure and HLA in healthy donors. Study results and limitations: Listed as cytomegalovirus-associated were 150 or so TCR beta chains. The authors reported that TCR beta sequences could predict HLA-A and HLA-B alleles. These predictions were accurate for most subjects in the first cohort.

CDR3 length: 16 amino acids. Germline CDR1 and CDR2: KGHSH and LQKENI. V lost 6 bases and J lost 0; bases outside the gene matches: 4. With 60 Vbeta and 13 Jbeta primers, the PCR was carried out. Authors' data handling: Around 76 million unique TCR beta chains, 9 million to 12 million shared, were counted in a later analysis. Generated by immunoSEQ multiplex PCR, the TCRdb table keeps only in-frame clones and is missing some. V and J calls and clone size come straight from that table; D and trimming were deduced from the DNA. The sample includes more than 200,000 clones, approximately 80% seen only once; the top ten take around 16%.

Sequencing was done on a sample of PBMCs. The V and J genes are TRBV18 and TRBJ1-3, with TRBD1 identical over 11 bases. The TCR comes from a man aged 35-49 years in good health and CMV-seronegative. This chain's CDR3 is CASSRGTGGSGNTIYF. The CDR3 DNA reads TGTGCCAGCTCCCGGGGGACAGGGGGCTCTGGAAACACCATATATTTT.